The 5 T cell receptor beta chains presented below share a single source sample, sequenced in a study of T-cell reconstitution after alpha-beta-depleted transplantation in children (dated by TCRdb to between 2015 and 2016). Preparation of the library involved PCR. Sequencing was performed on an Illumina HiSeq 2500. TCR libraries were prepared with molecular barcoding, using unique molecular identifiers to normalize TCRbeta repertoire quantification. Using fastp trimming at Q25 and MiXCR clonotype assembly, TCRdb reanalyzed the public sequencing data and kept in-frame beta chains. Entries are consolidated by CDR3 protein sequence, retaining the most common genes and DNA. This sample lists 350,000 to 400,000 distinct CDR3 sequences; 20% were detected once. In total, the top ten clones hold around 4% of the sample. Sequenced here: PBMCs from the stem cell graft donor, sampled from the stem cell graft. All receptors come from a human donor who donated a stem cell graft to a child with acute myeloid leukemia.

The chain employs TRBV7-9 and TRBJ2-5, with D unclear. V was clipped by 5 bases and J by 4 bases, with 14 bases between them. The length of the CDR3 is 14 residues. Germline V gene data show CDR1 as SEHNR and CDR2 as FQNEAQ (reference sequence). As DNA, the CDR3 is TGTGCCAGCAGCCCGACCCGTGCCGGAGAGACCCAGTACTTC. Residues: CASSPTRAGETQYF. Full variable domain (missing parts from reference TRBV7-9 and TRBJ2-5): DTGVSQNPRHKITKRGQNVTFRCDPISEHNRLYWYRQTLGQGPEFLTYFQNEAQLEKSRLLSDRFSAERPKGSFSTLEIQRTEQGDSAMYLCASSPTRAGETQYFGPGTRLLVL.

This clonotype has more than one count but fewer than ten. The rearrangement joins TRBV25-1 to TRBJ2-5, with D possibly being TRBD2 (6 bases). CDR3 size: 14 residues. The V and J ends lost 3 bases and 0 bases respectively, with 8 bases between them. Germline V gene sequence: CDR1 MGHDK, CDR2 SYGVNS. CDR3 loop: CASSEGGNQETQYF. The CDR3 DNA reads as TGTGCCAGCAGTGAGGGGGGAAACCAAGAGACCCAGTACTTC. The full variable domain, rest sourced from reference TRBV25-1 and TRBJ2-5, is EADIYQTPRYLVIGTGKKITLECSQTMGHDKMYWYQQDPGMELHLIHYSYGVNSTEKGDLSSESTVSRIRTEHFPLTLESARPSHTSQYLCASSEGGNQETQYFGPGTRLLVL.

The chain employs TRBV5-1 and TRBJ1-1, with 8 bases matching TRBD1. Losses at the gene ends were 3 bases for V and 0 bases for J; bases not matched to a gene: 10. The CDR3 contains 17 residues. Germline CDR1 SGHRS, CDR2 YFSETQ. The CDR3 bases are TGCGCCAGCAGCTGGGTTCCTGCAGGGGGCCTGAACACTGAAGCTTTCTTT. Its translation: CASSWVPAGGLNTEAFF.

The genes are TRBV7-8 and TRBJ2-5; D is unresolved. The CDR3 is 13 residues long. Germline CDR1 SGHVS, CDR2 FQNEAQ. The V end lost 2 bases, the J end lost 7 bases, and 11 bases lay between the germline ends. Here the CDR3 DNA reads TGTGCCAGCAGCTTATCGTGGAAGGGGACCCAGTACTTC. Translated, it gives CASSLSWKGTQYF.

This clonotype occurred a few times. This sequence joins TRBV20-1 and TRBJ1-5; no definite D call. The CDR3 is 15 amino acids. Germline lookup yields CDR1 DFQATT and CDR2 SNEGSKA (reference sequence). In DNA, the CDR3 is TGCAGCGGAAGGCCAGGCGCCAGCCCAAATCAGCCCCAGCATTTT. It yields the protein CSGRPGASPNQPQHF.